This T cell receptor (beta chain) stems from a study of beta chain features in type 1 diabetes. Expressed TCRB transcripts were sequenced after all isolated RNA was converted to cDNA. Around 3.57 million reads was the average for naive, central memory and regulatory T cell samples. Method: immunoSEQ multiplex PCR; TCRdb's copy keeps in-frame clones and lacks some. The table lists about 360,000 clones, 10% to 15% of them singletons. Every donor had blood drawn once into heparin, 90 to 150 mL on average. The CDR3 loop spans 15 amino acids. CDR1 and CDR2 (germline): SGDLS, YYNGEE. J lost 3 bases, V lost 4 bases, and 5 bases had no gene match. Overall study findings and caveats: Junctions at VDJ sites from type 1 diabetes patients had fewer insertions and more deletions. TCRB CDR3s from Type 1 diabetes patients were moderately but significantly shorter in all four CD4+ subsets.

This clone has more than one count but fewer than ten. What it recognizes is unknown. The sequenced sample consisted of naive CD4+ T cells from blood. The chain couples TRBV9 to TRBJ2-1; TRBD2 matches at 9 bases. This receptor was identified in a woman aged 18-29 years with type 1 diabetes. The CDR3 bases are TGTGCCAGCAGCACTCAGCGGGGGGACTACAATGAGCAGTTCTTC. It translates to CASSTQRGDYNEQFF.